This entry concerns a single T cell receptor beta chain. This sample is part of a study of naive and memory T cell subsets. Both TRBC1 and TRBC2 were covered by a beta constant-region primer of two equimolar oligonucleotides. Four rounds of PCR amplified the ligated cDNA using nested alpha and beta constant-region primers plus SP2. TCRdb redid the calling of the UMI-ligation and nested PCR reads with MiXCR, one entry per CDR3 protein. The sample contains about 8,000 distinct CDR3 sequences, less than 35% of which appear only once. In germline, CDR1 is SGDLS, CDR2 YYNGEE. The CDR3 sequence is 13 residues long. V lost 7 bases to trimming and J lost 1 base, with 11 bases between them.

The chain has TRBV9 and TRBJ1-1, with TRBD1 as a possible D gene (5 bases). Material for sequencing was CD8+ TEMRA cells from blood. Subset noted: effector memory re-expressing CD45RA, CD45RA+ CD27-. This clonotype originated in a human donor in good health. The CDR3 DNA reads as TGTGCCAGCGGAGACAGACCGAACACTGAAGCTTTCTTT. Translated: CASGDRPNTEAFF.